This T cell receptor (beta chain) emerged from a study of identical twins. On this clonotype itself: Its antigen is currently unknown.

Via MiXCR, TCRdb re-called the 5' RACE reads, giving one row per CDR3 protein. This table holds approximately 1.8 million distinct CDR3 sequences, less than 35% found once. Findings and caveats of the study: Models predicted less out-of-frame TCR alpha sharing in monozygotic twins than was found. Within cord blood, abundant beta clonotypes carried fewer insertions, but memory repertoires showed no such trend. Instead of following the same donors, the conclusions were based on cross-sectional statistical analysis.

This CDR3 region has 16 residues. Germline CDR1 SGHRS, CDR2 YFSETQ. V was shortened by 0 bases and J by 4 bases, with 16 bases between the two germline ends. V is TRBV5-1 and J is TRBJ1-2; TRBD1 is a possible D gene (5 bases). The sequence derives from a newborn girl in good health. Source material: cord blood. The CDR3 bases are TGCGCCAGCAGCTTGGCCAGGGCAGGCCCCGGCTATGGCTACACCTTC. It is translated as CASSLARAGPGYGYTF.